The entry below describes one TCR beta chain. Its antigen is unknown. This CDR3 is built from 12 residues. The ends were cut back, 3 bases at V and 5 bases at J, with 7 bases in the middle. Per the germline V gene, CDR1 is MDHEN and CDR2 is SYDVKM. Stated time point: pre-treatment sample, taken before nivolumab and TIL therapy. The record originates from a study of TIL therapy for anti-PD-1-resistant metastatic lung cancer. Study results and limitations: After infusion, TIL clonotypes partly replaced peripheral T cells and declined over months. This highly selected cohort may not generalize to typical lung cancer patients.

Sequencing used immunoSEQ v3. Libraries were sequenced to 2 million to 2.5 million read pairs (survey) or 5-6 million (deep). Sequencing was performed with immunoSEQ multiplex PCR; in TCRdb, only in-frame clones are kept and a portion is missing. The data show about 50,000 clones, 65% to 90% seen once. Sample: blood, taken at baseline. This TCR was recovered from a person aged 25-85 years with non-small cell lung cancer. The chain couples TRBV28 to TRBJ1-1; the D is unclear. This CDR3 is CASSLFPTEAFF. DNA of the CDR3: TGTGCCAGCAGTTTGTTTCCGACTGAAGCTTTCTTT.